Following are 8 T cell receptor beta chains from one sample sequenced in a study of blood T cells in healthy people across ages. Then a second PCR, running about 7 to 11 cycles, was carried out with a sample-barcoded 5' primer and a J-beta primer mix. TCRdb re-called the 5' RACE reads through MiXCR, storing one row per CDR3 protein. This sample carries about 1.6 million distinct CDR3 sequences, about 31% of them seen once, and the ten largest clones take 11%. The sample was blood. Receptors were obtained from a woman aged 30 to 39 in good health.

The genes are TRBV2 and TRBJ2-1, with 7 bases that match TRBD1. The V and J ends lost 5 bases and 3 bases, in that order; junction bases with no gene match: 7. Germline V CDR1 and CDR2: SNHLY, FYNNEI. CDR3 length: 15 amino acids. CDR3 region: CASSNRQGNYNEQFF. The CDR3 bases are TGTGCCAGCAGTAACCGACAGGGTAACTACAATGAGCAGTTCTTC. The variable domain in full, completed from reference TRBV2 and TRBJ2-1, reads EPEVTQTPSHQVTQMGQEVILRCVPISNHLYFYWYRQILGQKVEFLVSFYNNEISEKSEIFDDQFSVERPDGSNFTLKIRSTKLEDSAMYFCASSNRQGNYNEQFFGPGTRLTVL.

The table lists this clonotype with many counts. V and J are TRBV28 and TRBJ2-6, with D unresolved. V dropped 3 bases and J dropped 4 bases, with 13 bases sitting between them. The CDR3 spans 16 residues. The germline CDR1 and CDR2 sequences are MDHEN and SYDVKM. CDR3 amino acids: CASSFGARLGANVLTF. CDR3 nucleotides: TGTGCCAGCAGTTTTGGTGCGCGACTCGGGGCCAACGTCCTGACTTTC.

This rearrangement joins TRBV5-5 to TRBJ1-5, with D maybe TRBD1 (5 bases). The CDR3 consists of 15 residues. Germline V CDR1 and CDR2: SGHKS, YYEKEE (reference sequence). V was cut by 1 base and J by 3 bases, with 11 bases left in between. CDR3 sequence: CASSLRQGYNQPQHF. The CDR3 region has the DNA TGTGCCAGCAGCTTGAGGCAGGGTTACAATCAGCCCCAGCATTTT.

The chain has TRBV11-2 and TRBJ2-3, with TRBD2 as a possible D gene (7 bases). Germline loops: CDR1 SGHAT, CDR2 FQNNGV. V was cut by 5 bases and J by 1 base, with 13 bases left in between. The CDR3 totals 15 residues. This chain's CDR3 is CASSNGGHRTDTQYF. CDR3 DNA: TGTGCCAGCAGCAACGGGGGGCATCGCACAGATACGCAGTATTTT.

This clonotype was counted only a few times. The chain employs TRBV7-3 and TRBJ2-6; weak D call: TRBD1 (6 bases). CDR3 length equals 16 residues. Trimming removed 5 bases at V and 1 base at J, with 12 bases between. CDR1 is SGHTA, CDR2 FQGTGA, per germline. The CDR3: CASSGRQASGANVLTF. CDR3 bases: TGTGCCAGCAGCGGACGACAGGCTTCTGGGGCCAACGTCCTGACTTTC. The whole variable domain, remainder taken from reference TRBV7-3 and TRBJ2-6, is GAGVSQTPSNKVTEKGKYVELRCDPISGHTALYWYRQSLGQGPEFLIYFQGTGAADDSGLPNDRFFAVRPEGSVSTLKIQRTERGDSAVYLCASSGRQASGANVLTFGAGSRLTVL.

This clonotype was recorded a few times. This chain connects TRBV29-1 to TRBJ1-1; 9 bases are a match to TRBD1. CDR1 SQVTM and CDR2 ANQGSEA come from the germline V gene. The CDR3 sequence is 13 residues long. After removal of 7 bases from V and 1 base from J, the junction contained 4 bases not matched to a gene. DNA of the CDR3: TGCAGCGCATCGGGACAGGGGAACACTGAAGCTTTCTTT. Translated: CSASGQGNTEAFF.

V usage is TRBV29-1 and J usage is TRBJ1-1, with 8 bases that match TRBD1. With V trimmed by 3 bases and J by 6 bases, 12 bases remained unmatched. Germline-derived CDR1 and CDR2 are SQVTM and ANQGSEA. The CDR3 runs 15 residues. The CDR3 nucleotides are TGCAGCGTTGACGACAGGGGCCCATCTCTCGCTGAAGCTTTCTTT. This translates into CSVDDRGPSLAEAFF.

This clonotype was seen just once. CDR3 sequence: CASSLADPYNEQFF. CDR3 bases: TGTGCCAGCAGCTTAGCGGATCCCTACAATGAGCAGTTCTTC. The rearrangement links TRBV7-3 to TRBJ2-1; D uncertain. The CDR3 length is 14 residues. Germline CDR1 and CDR2: SGHTA and FQGTGA. Between the trimmed V and J ends, which lost 2 bases and 2 bases, there was a span of 7 bases.